This TCR beta chain was captured by sequencing in a study of shared clonotypes between healthy human individuals. Whole-study findings and limits: It was the few donors that limited the genetic and exposure-history diversity represented.

Naive CD8 isolation took CD45RO-negative cells positively selected for CCR7 and excluded terminally differentiated effector memory CD45RA+ cells. Genomic DNA (from each subset) was split evenly across several immunoSEQ plates. The repertoire was sequenced with immunoSEQ multiplex PCR; TCRdb's copy has only in-frame clones and lacks some. The sample lists millions of clones; roughly 91% were seen once. This clone was recorded a few times. Its antigen is undetermined. V lost 0 bases to trimming and J lost 5 bases, with 10 bases between them. Germline-derived CDR1 and CDR2 are SGHVS and FQNEAQ. There are 14 residues in the CDR3.

The origin of this receptor is a man aged 18 to 35 in good health. Some clones in this sample may be carry-over from other donors' samples. This sequence joins TRBV7-8 and TRBJ2-5; D is uncertain. Sequenced sample: naive CD8+ T cells from PBMCs. CDR3 sequence: CASSLALVGETQYF. CDR3 DNA sequence: TGTGCCAGCAGCTTAGCCCTAGTGGGGGAGACCCAGTACTTC.